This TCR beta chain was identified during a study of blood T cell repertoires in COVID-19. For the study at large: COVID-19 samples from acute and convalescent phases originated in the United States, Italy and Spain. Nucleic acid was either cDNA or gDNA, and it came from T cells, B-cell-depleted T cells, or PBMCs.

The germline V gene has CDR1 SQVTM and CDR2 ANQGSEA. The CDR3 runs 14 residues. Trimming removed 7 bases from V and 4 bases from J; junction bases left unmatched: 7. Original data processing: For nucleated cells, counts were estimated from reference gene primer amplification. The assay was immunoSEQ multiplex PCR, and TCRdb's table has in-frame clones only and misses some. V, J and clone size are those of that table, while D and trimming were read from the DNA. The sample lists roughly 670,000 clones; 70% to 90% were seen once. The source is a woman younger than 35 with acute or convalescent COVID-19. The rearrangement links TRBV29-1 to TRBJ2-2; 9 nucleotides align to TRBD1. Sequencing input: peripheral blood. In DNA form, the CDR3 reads TGCAGCGCCCTACAGGGGGCAGGCACCGGGGAGCTGTTTTTT. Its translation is CSALQGAGTGELFF.